These 21 T cell receptor beta chains were all obtained from the same sample, sequenced in a study of breast tumors, draining lymph nodes, adjacent tissues. Each CDR3 protein gets one entry after TCRdb re-called the multiplex PCR reads with MiXCR. This table holds over 250,000 distinct CDR3 sequences, around 31% found once. Axillary draining lymph nodes of breast cancer patients supplied the node samples. Specimen: axillary lymph node tissue. The origin of the receptors is a female donor with breast cancer. Some clones in this sample may be carry-over from other donors' samples.

Comments on this clonotype: One junction end does not reproduce the germline sequence, and a read error may be involved. This chain joins TRBV10-3 and TRBJ2-3, with 12 bases that match TRBD2. The CDR3 consists of 19 residues. Germline assignment: CDR1 ENHRY and CDR2 SYGVKD. The chain's CDR3 is CAITKAGEGTSGSTDTQYF. In nucleotides, the CDR3 is TGCGCCATCACCAAAGCGGGAGAAGGGACTAGCGGGAGCACAGATACGCAGTATTTT.

This clonotype was seen a few times. The chain couples TRBV7-2 to TRBJ2-4, with D maybe TRBD2 (6 bases). V dropped 1 base and J dropped 3 bases, with 10 bases sitting between them. CDR3 length equals 15 residues. Looked up from germline, CDR1 is SGHTA and CDR2 is FQGNSA. The CDR3 DNA sequence: TGTGCCAGCAGCTTAGTCCGACTAGTCAAAAACATTCAGTACTTC. Its protein product is CASSLVRLVKNIQYF.

On this clonotype itself: This may be a read error, as it is one base from a much larger clone. The rearrangement joins TRBV13 to TRBJ2-7; TRBD2 agrees at 10 bases. CDR1 PRHDT and CDR2 FYEKMQ come from the germline V gene (reference sequence). The J segment lost 4 bases and the V segment lost 4 bases, leaving 10 bases of the junction unmatched. CDR3 length: 16 amino acids. The CDR3 sequence is CASSSPSSGRVYEQYF. The DNA of the CDR3 is TGTGCCAGCAGCTCACCCTCTAGCGGGAGAGTTTACGAGCAGTACTTC. Full variable domain (outside the CDR3, taken from reference TRBV13 and TRBJ2-7): AAGVIQSPRHLIKEKRETATLKCYPIPRHDTVYWYQQGPGQDPQFLISFYEKMQSDKGSIPDRFSAQQFSDYHSELNMSSLELGDSALYFCASSSPSSGRVYEQYFGPGTRLTVT.

The chain has TRBV14 and TRBJ2-6; the D is unclear. Germline CDR1 SGHDN, CDR2 FVKESK. Trimming took off 0 bases at V and 3 bases at J, with 3 bases between the two ends. This CDR3 has 14 amino acids. CDR3 DNA sequence: TGTGCCAGCAGCCAAGATGGTGGGGCCAACGTCCTGACTTTC. It yields the protein CASSQDGGANVLTF.

This sequence joins TRBV3-1 and TRBJ1-1, with TRBD1 as a possible D gene (5 bases). The germline V gene encodes CDR1 LGHDT and CDR2 YNNKEL (reference sequence). V gave up 0 bases and J gave up 4 bases, with 15 bases separating them. The CDR3 consists of 16 residues. The CDR3 coding sequence is TGTGCCAGCAGCCAAGATGGGGGGGGATCAAGCACTGAAGCTTTCTTT. Encoded protein: CASSQDGGGSSTEAFF.

This clonotype was counted at least ten times. The chain joins TRBV7-9 to TRBJ2-3, with D perhaps given as TRBD1 or TRBD2 (5 bases each). Germline assignment: CDR1 SEHNR and CDR2 FQNEAQ (reference sequence). The germline V and J ends were trimmed by 4 bases and 0 bases, with 5 bases remaining between them. This CDR3 comprises 13 residues. The CDR3 region has the DNA TGTGCCAGCAGCTGGGACAGCACAGATACGCAGTATTTT. Its translation: CASSWDSTDTQYF.

This clonotype came up a few times. A much larger clonotype is one base distant, so this may be a read error. The chain joins TRBV6-5 to TRBJ2-7; TRBD2 matches 10 bases. The CDR3 has 15 residues. The germline CDR1 and CDR2 sequences are MNHEY and SVGAGI. Losses at the gene ends were 5 bases for V and 7 bases for J; bases not matched to a gene: 11. The CDR3 loop is CASSHFSGRAWEQYF. The CDR3 DNA sequence: TGTGCCAGCAGTCATTTCAGCGGGAGGGCCTGGGAGCAGTACTTC.

The chain recombines TRBV29-1 with TRBJ2-3; 10 bases line up with TRBD1. The CDR3 has 15 residues. Germline V gene lookup returns CDR1 SQVTM and CDR2 ANQGSEA. The V gene end was trimmed by 6 bases and the J gene end by 6 bases; junction bases not matched to a gene: 12. The CDR3: CSVDTGTGDVDTQYF. CDR3 DNA sequence: TGCAGCGTGGATACCGGGACAGGGGACGTCGATACGCAGTATTTT.

In this sample, this clonotype turned up many times. This chain uses TRBV11-2 with TRBJ1-5; D ambiguous. The CDR3 consists of 18 residues. Germline V gives CDR1 SGHAT, CDR2 FQNNGV. V was trimmed by 1 base and J by 0 bases, leaving 16 bases between them. The CDR3 region has the DNA TGTGCCAGCAGCTTAGTCGAAGGAGGTCGGTATAGCAATCAGCCCCAGCATTTT. This translates into CASSLVEGGRYSNQPQHF. Supplemented by reference TRBV11-2 and TRBJ1-5, the full variable domain reads EAGVAQSPRYKIIEKRQSVAFWCNPISGHATLYWYQQILGQGPKLLIQFQNNGVVDDSQLPKDRFSAERLKGVDSTLKIQPAKLEDSAVYLCASSLVEGGRYSNQPQHFGDGTRLSIL.

At least ten counts were recorded for this clonotype. V usage is TRBV9 and J usage is TRBJ2-1; D possibly corresponds to TRBD1 (6 bases). Trimming removed 0 bases from V and 7 bases from J, with 14 bases in between. This CDR3 has 15 residues. Germline V gives CDR1 SGDLS, CDR2 YYNGEE. CDR3 protein: CASSVDGTKGNEQFF. The CDR3 coding sequence is TGTGCCAGCAGCGTAGACGGGACAAAAGGGAATGAGCAGTTCTTC.

This clonotype was picked up many times. The rearrangement uses TRBV7-2 and TRBJ2-5; TRBD2 matches at 7 bases. Looked up from germline, CDR1 is SGHTA and CDR2 is FQGNSA. The CDR3 runs to 14 residues. V was pared by 5 bases and J by 1 base, with 4 bases of the junction left unmatched. CDR3 coding DNA: TGTGCCAGCAGCCTTGGGGGGGTCCAAGAGACCCAGTACTTC. It is translated as CASSLGGVQETQYF.

The chain links TRBV24-1 to TRBJ1-2, with TRBD1 matching 8 bases. CDR1 is KGHDR and CDR2 is SFDVKD in the germline V gene. The CDR3 is made up of 13 amino acids. The J segment lost 2 bases and the V segment lost 5 bases, leaving 0 bases of the junction unmatched. The CDR3 spells CATSGQGNYGYTF. CDR3 bases: TGTGCCACCAGTGGACAGGGGAACTATGGCTACACCTTC.

This clonotype has ten or more counts. The V and J genes are TRBV5-1 and TRBJ1-3; D is ambiguous. The CDR3 runs 15 residues. Germline-derived CDR1 and CDR2 are SGHRS and YFSETQ. V lost 0 bases, J lost 0 bases, and 7 bases lay in between. The CDR3 DNA reads TGCGCCAGCAGCTTGGAAGGGAGCTCTGGAAACACCATATATTTT. Its translation: CASSLEGSSGNTIYF.

Many counts were recorded for this clonotype. CDR3 residues: CASSQGDLNEQFF. The CDR3 DNA sequence: TGCGCCAGCAGCCAAGGGGACCTTAATGAGCAGTTCTTC. J is TRBJ2-1 and V is TRBV4-1, with D perhaps TRBD1 or TRBD2 (5 bases each). This CDR3 spans 13 amino acids. The ends were cut back, 1 base at V and 7 bases at J, with 8 bases in the middle. Per germline, CDR1 MGHRA and CDR2 YSYEKL.

Note on this clonotype: The conserved phenylalanine or tryptophan is not found at the CDR3 terminus, so this likely reflects a read error. The chain has TRBV20-1 and TRBJ2-7; TRBD2 aligns across 16 bases. The trim removed 5 bases at V and 4 bases at J, leaving 14 bases unmatched. The germline gives CDR1 DFQATT, CDR2 SNEGSKA (reference sequence). This CDR3 is 18 amino acids long. The CDR3 DNA is TGCAGTGCTCTCTCGGCGGGACTAGCGGGAGGGATCCGGTACGAGCAGTACCTC. This gives the protein CSALSAGLAGGIRYEQYL.

Concerning this clonotype: This may be a read error: a much more frequent sequence differs by one nucleotide. This chain links TRBV3-1 with TRBJ2-6; no clear D gene. V was cut by 1 base and J by 1 base, with 14 bases left in between. The germline CDR1 and CDR2 sequences are LGHDT and YNNKEL (reference sequence). CDR3 size: 18 residues. The CDR3, as DNA: TGTGCCAGCAGCCAAGTCGGAGCGTTCTCTTCTGGGGCCAACGTCCTGACTTTC. Residues: CASSQVGAFSSGANVLTF. The variable domain in full, with the rest retrieved from reference TRBV3-1 and TRBJ2-6, is DTAVSQTPKYLVTQMGNDKSIKCEQNLGHDTMYWYKQDSKKFLKIMFSYNNKELIINETVPNRFSPKSPDKAHLNLHINSLELGDSAVYFCASSQVGAFSSGANVLTFGAGSRLTVL.

There are a few counts of this clonotype. This chain connects TRBV11-3 to TRBJ2-1; TRBD2 is a possible D gene (6 bases). Germline CDR1 SGHNT, CDR2 YENEEA. This CDR3 is built from 15 residues. Trimming took off 1 base at V and 2 bases at J, with 9 bases between the two ends. The CDR3: CASSLVGGTYNEQFF. As DNA, the CDR3 is TGTGCCAGCAGCTTAGTGGGGGGTACCTACAATGAGCAGTTCTTC.

The J gene is TRBJ2-7, the V gene TRBV24-1, with 11 nucleotides matching TRBD2. CDR3 length: 16 residues. Germline CDR1 is KGHDR and CDR2 is SFDVKD. V dropped 3 bases and J dropped 5; count of bases not matched to a gene: 8. The CDR3 DNA is TGTGCCACCAGTGATAGGCTAGCGGGAGGCGGTAACGAGCAGTACTTC. Its translation: CATSDRLAGGGNEQYF.

This clonotype was detected ten times or more. V usage is TRBV24-1 and J usage is TRBJ2-3, with D possibly TRBD2 on 6 matching bases. Germline CDR1 is KGHDR and CDR2 is SFDVKD. V was pared by 0 bases and J by 9 bases, with 6 bases between. The CDR3 length is 12 residues. The chain's CDR3 is CATSDLAGTQYF. Written as DNA, the CDR3 is TGTGCCACCAGTGATTTGGCGGGGACGCAGTATTTT.

This clonotype came up many times. This chain links TRBV11-3 with TRBJ2-5; D not certain. Trimming shortened V by 4 bases and J by 5 bases, and 11 bases separated the two germline ends. Germline assignment: CDR1 SGHNT and CDR2 YENEEA. The CDR3 loop spans 13 amino acids. In nucleotides, the CDR3 is TGTGCCAGCAGCTCCCCAGGTACGGAGACCCAGTACTTC. This sequence encodes CASSSPGTETQYF.

This clonotype has at least ten counts. This chain connects TRBV6-5 to TRBJ2-7, with D tentatively TRBD2 (7 bases). Germline CDR1 is MNHEY and CDR2 is SVGAGI. V lost 6 bases to trimming and J lost 0 bases, with 15 bases between them. There are 15 residues in the CDR3. The DNA of the CDR3 is TGTGCCAGCAGGAGGGGGGCTAGCGGCTCCTACGAGCAGTACTTC. Translation gives CASRRGASGSYEQYF.